Sequencing of this TCR beta chain was carried out in a study of T cells in Graves' hyperthyroidism and ophthalmopathy. Broader study findings: Ophthalmopathy was predicted by the model a median of roughly 6.6 months ahead of onset.

TCR beta CDR3 regions were amplified from RNA transcripts. First-round RT-PCR targeting the TCR CDR3 was performed with the HTBI primer set. TCRdb re-called the multiplex PCR reads through MiXCR, storing one row per CDR3 protein. Found here are around 540,000 distinct CDR3 sequences, about half of them singletons; the top ten hold just under 8.5%. Graves' hyperthyroidism was deemed stable given no ophthalmopathy progression within 18 months. Regarding this clonotype: Its matching antigen is unknown.

The clonotype comes from a woman aged 18-29 years with Graves' hyperthyroidism. The sample taken for sequencing was peripheral blood or thyroid tissue (not recorded which).

The CDR3: CASSQDRGTYEQYF. The CDR3 coding sequence is TGTGCCAGTAGCCAAGACAGGGGAACCTACGAGCAGTACTTC. The chain employs TRBV19 and TRBJ2-7; TRBD1 matches 8 bases. The CDR3 runs 14 residues. V trimming: 6 bases; J trimming: 2 bases; junction bases outside the gene matches: 6. Germline CDR1 LNHDA, CDR2 SQIVND (reference sequence).